This TCR beta chain originates from a study of spatial heterogeneity in lung cancer. Trimming stripped 3 bases from V and 0 bases from J, with 7 bases between. Germline V gives CDR1 SGHTA, CDR2 FQGNSA. The CDR3 spans 14 residues. MiXCR, applied by TCRdb to the 5' RACE reads, yields one record per CDR3 protein. Among fewer than 25,000 distinct CDR3 sequences listed, about a tenth were seen once. This clonotype came up a few times. Time point of the sample: blood at routine non-recurrence follow-up after resection. Extraction of whole RNA from tumor, nontumor lung or frozen PBMC preceded unsorted sequencing.

The TCR was taken from a male donor with early-stage non-small cell lung cancer. Sequenced material: PBMCs, taken at follow-up. V usage is TRBV7-2 and J usage is TRBJ2-3; D gene unclear. Here the CDR3 reads CASSFWGSTDTQYF. The CDR3 coding sequence is TGTGCCAGCAGCTTCTGGGGTAGCACAGATACGCAGTATTTT.